This T cell receptor beta chain derives from a study of cytomegalovirus exposure and HLA in healthy donors. Use of 60 Vbeta and 13 Jbeta primers characterized the PCR. The protocol was immunoSEQ multiplex PCR, while the TCRdb copy is restricted to in-frame clones and leaves out a portion. The data contain more than 110,000 clones, about 80% of them singletons. This clone was detected only a few times. The antigen remains unidentified. Germline V gene sequence: CDR1 MGHRA, CDR2 YSYEKL. Trimming removed 6 bases from V and 6 bases from J; junction bases left unmatched: 14. The CDR3 spans 15 residues. Whole-study findings and limits: In vitro data verified three CMV-associated chains as specific for CMV antigens. Looking again later, the authors saw that most CMV-associated TCR beta chains seemed HLA-restricted.

The receptor was derived from a man between 25 and 39 years old in good health and CMV-seronegative. The chain links TRBV4-1 to TRBJ2-7, with TRBD1 identical over 7 bases. The specimen sequenced was PBMCs. CDR3 nucleotide sequence: TGCGCCAGCAGTCCGACAGGGCTTGAAGGGGGCGAGCAGTACTTC. Its translation is CASSPTGLEGGEQYF.